These T cell receptor beta chains were read from a single sample in a study of CD8+ T cells in alopecia areata. Sequenced by immunoSEQ multiplex PCR; TCRdb stores in-frame clones only, minus some. The top ten clones hold about 19% of a sample with some 130,000 clones, about 46% of them seen once. The starting material was CD8+ T cells sorted from blood, obtained at week 0. These receptors originate from a human donor with alopecia areata. CDR3s include the opening cysteine and the closing phenylalanine or tryptophan.

length,V,CDR3
15,TRBV7-9,CASSPNQGESYGYTF
10,TRBV2,CASWEFEAFF
15,TRBV4-2,CASSLLRDSQETQYF
15,TRBV6-5,CASSYTSGGGETQYF
13,TRBV13,CASSAGQQETQYF
12,TRBV15,CATSGWTDEQFF
13,TRBV19,CASSGASNQPQHF
12,TRBV27,CASSLYGGEAFF
15,TRBV9,CASSVAGTENTEAFF
15,TRBV4-2,CASSQDSGTLNEQFF
16,TRBV4-1,CASSGRTSGSGETQYF
14,TRBV10-2,CASSEIKLTGELFF
13,TRBV9,CASSVGLVYEQYF
10,TRBV29-1,CSAASGELFF